The 16 T cell receptor beta chains given below trace back to one sample, sequenced in a study of CD8+ T cells in alopecia areata. RNA was isolated and reverse transcribed to cDNA, the sequencing template. Data came from immunoSEQ multiplex PCR; TCRdb stores just in-frame clones and leaves some out. Counted here are 150,000 or so clones, about 71% occurring once; the ten biggest clones make up roughly 0.91%. Regarding treatment: oral pan-JAK inhibitor, 5-10 mg twice daily. Here the sequenced sample was CD4+ T cells sorted from blood, taken at week 4, from a patient treated with tofacitinib. The receptors shown here come from a human donor with alopecia areata.

The gene calls are TRBV9 and TRBJ2-7; 7 bases are a match to TRBD1. CDR1 SGDLS and CDR2 YYNGEE come from the germline V gene. The ends lost 4 bases at V and 5 bases at J; junction bases unmatched: 9. CDR3 length: 14 residues. CDR3 protein: CASSLTRGGDEQYF. CDR3 sequence (DNA): TGTGCCAGCAGCCTAACACGAGGGGGCGACGAGCAGTACTTC.

The rearrangement links TRBV25-1 to TRBJ2-4; 10 bases line up with TRBD2. Germline CDR1 reads MGHDK; CDR2 reads SYGVNS. CDR3 length equals 16 residues. Trimming removed 3 bases from V and 7 bases from J; junction bases left unmatched: 9. CDR3 sequence reads: CASSDSKRGGRNIQYF. Written as DNA, the CDR3 is TGTGCCAGCAGTGATTCCAAGCGGGGGGGCCGGAACATTCAGTACTTC.

This chain joins TRBV4-3 and TRBJ2-7; 10 nucleotides match TRBD1. With 0 bases clipped from V and 6 bases from J, the junction kept 11 bases outside the gene matches. There are 17 residues in the CDR3. The germline CDR1 and CDR2 sequences are LGHNA and YSLEER. The CDR3 sequence: CASSQDFVGTGVREQYF. In nucleotides, the CDR3 is TGCGCCAGCAGCCAAGATTTTGTAGGGACAGGGGTCCGCGAGCAGTACTTC.

V and J are TRBV5-4 and TRBJ1-6; a possible D gene is TRBD1 (6 bases). This CDR3 is 14 amino acids long. V gave up 2 bases and J gave up 9 bases, with 12 bases separating them. The germline CDR1 and CDR2 sequences are SGHNT and YYREEE (reference sequence). CDR3 region: CASSLKGGGSPLHF. The CDR3 bases are TGTGCCAGCAGCTTAAAAGGGGGTGGTTCACCCCTCCACTTT.

This clone came up once. CDR3 sequence: CASSFRLAQDTQYF. CDR3 nucleotide sequence: TGTGCCAGCAGCTTCCGACTAGCGCAAGATACGCAGTATTTT. The rearrangement links TRBV11-2 to TRBJ2-3; 8 positions match TRBD2. Germline loops: CDR1 SGHAT, CDR2 FQNNGV. The J segment lost 5 bases and the V segment lost 3 bases, leaving 4 bases of the junction unmatched. The CDR3 has 14 amino acids.

The chain combines TRBV30 with TRBJ2-5; the D gene is possibly TRBD1 (5 bases). Looked up from germline, CDR1 is GTSNPN and CDR2 is SVGIG (reference sequence). With 0 bases removed from V and 0 bases from J, the gap between germline ends came to 8 bases. CDR3 length equals 14 residues. CDR3 nucleotides: TGTGCCTGGAGTGTAAACAGGAACCAAGAGACCCAGTACTTC. Translating it yields CAWSVNRNQETQYF.

This clone has more than one count but fewer than ten. The chain combines TRBV6-1 with TRBJ2-2; D call uncertain. CDR3 length: 12 residues. V dropped 5 bases and J dropped 5 bases, with 6 bases sitting between them. Germline CDR1 reads MNHNS; CDR2 reads SASEGT. CDR3 in amino acids: CASSSVTGELFF. The CDR3 nucleotides read TGTGCCAGCAGTTCGGTGACCGGGGAGCTGTTTTTT.

This clone was detected only a few times. The chain joins TRBV29-1 to TRBJ1-2, with D perhaps TRBD1 (5 bases). Trimming took 2 bases from V and 2 from J, leaving 12 bases between them. CDR1 SQVTM and CDR2 ANQGSEA come from the germline V gene. The CDR3 spans 14 residues. This CDR3 is CSVEQTEGNYGYTF. The CDR3 bases are TGCAGCGTTGAACAGACAGAGGGGAACTATGGCTACACCTTC.

The chain is built from TRBV4-2 and TRBJ2-3; 9 bases match TRBD1. The length of the CDR3 is 14 residues. J gave up 5 bases and V 3 bases, and 3 bases lay outside the gene matches. Germline V gene lookup returns CDR1 LGHNA and CDR2 YNFKEQ. The CDR3 protein is CASSHYRGRDTQYF. The CDR3 DNA sequence: TGTGCCAGCAGCCATTACAGGGGGCGAGATACGCAGTATTTT.

The rearrangement joins TRBV25-1 to TRBJ2-7; D is unresolved. The CDR3 is 11 residues long. V was cut by 4 bases and J by 6 bases, with 7 bases left in between. Looked up from germline, CDR1 is MGHDK and CDR2 is SYGVNS. The CDR3 loop reads CASSGLAEQYF. The DNA for the CDR3 is TGTGCCAGCAGTGGACTTGCCGAGCAGTACTTC.

V and J are TRBV7-8 and TRBJ2-3; D tentatively fits TRBD1 or TRBD2 (5 bases each). CDR3 length: 14 residues. Germline values: CDR1 SGHVS, CDR2 FQNEAQ. Trimming pared 6 bases from V and 1 base from J, leaving 11 bases between. The CDR3 nucleotides are TGTGCCAGCAGAAAGGGGACGGGCACAGATACGCAGTATTTT. Encoded protein: CASRKGTGTDTQYF.

The gene calls are TRBV18 and TRBJ2-7; D ambiguous. V was cut by 2 bases and J by 4 bases, with 12 bases left in between. The germline gives CDR1 KGHSH, CDR2 LQKENI. The CDR3 has 14 residues. The CDR3 nucleotides are TGTGCCAGCTCACCAGTGGTGGGGATGTACGAGCAGTACTTC. As protein: CASSPVVGMYEQYF.

A single count supports this clone. The rearrangement uses TRBV4-1 and TRBJ1-2; TRBD1 might be the D (5 bases). CDR1 is MGHRA and CDR2 is YSYEKL in the germline V gene. The length of the CDR3 is 16 residues. V was clipped by 0 bases and J by 6 bases, with 17 bases between them. The CDR3 here is CASSQEGQGRQDGYTF. The CDR3 DNA reads as TGCGCCAGCAGCCAAGAGGGGCAGGGCAGACAAGATGGCTACACCTTC.

The V gene is TRBV19, the J gene TRBJ1-1; TRBD1 is a possible D gene (5 bases). Per germline, CDR1 LNHDA and CDR2 SQIVND (reference sequence). There are 14 residues in the CDR3. Trimming removed 6 bases from V and 0 bases from J, with 11 bases in between. The DNA for the CDR3 is TGTGCCAGTAGGGGGGTTTTGATGAACACTGAAGCTTTCTTT. Its protein product is CASRGVLMNTEAFF. Full variable domain (outside the CDR3, taken from reference TRBV19 and TRBJ1-1): DGGITQSPKYLFRKEGQNVTLSCEQNLNHDAMYWYRQDPGQGLRLIYYSQIVNDFQKGDIAEGYSVSREKKESFPLTVTSAQKNPTAFYLCASRGVLMNTEAFFGQGTRLTVV.

This clone was counted between two and nine times. This chain joins TRBV7-2 and TRBJ1-6, with D uncertain. CDR3 length: 14 residues. Germline loops: CDR1 SGHTA, CDR2 FQGNSA. The ends were cut back, 5 bases at V and 10 bases at J, with 15 bases in the middle. Here the CDR3 reads CASSQGDGGSPLHF. The CDR3 coding sequence is TGTGCCAGCAGCCAAGGCGACGGTGGGTCACCCCTCCACTTT.

The rearrangement links TRBV29-1 to TRBJ1-1, with D unclear. V dropped 6 bases and J dropped 11 bases, with 7 bases sitting between them. Per the germline V gene, CDR1 is SQVTM and CDR2 is ANQGSEA. The CDR3 extends over 8 amino acids. CDR3 DNA: TGCAGCGTCCCCGGTGCTTTCTTT. It codes for CSVPGAFF.